Given below is one T cell receptor (beta chain) in context. The germline gives CDR1 LNHDA, CDR2 SQIVND (reference sequence). V lost 5 bases, J lost 7 bases, and 9 bases stayed unmatched. CDR3 length equals 15 residues. This sample was taken from a study of OX40 agonist ivuxolimab in advanced cancers. Turning to the study itself: Administration of intravenous ivuxolimab to patients occurred every 2 weeks at 0.01 to 10 mg/kg. There were three patients with partial responses, one having hepatocellular carcinoma and two cutaneous melanoma.

Clones were read by immunoSEQ multiplex PCR, and TCRdb kept only the in-frame ones, dropping some. The sample holds some 20,000 clones; 84% are singletons and the top ten take over 3.5%. The clonotype originates from an adult with an advanced solid tumor such as melanoma, head and neck, liver or kidney cancer. Sample: CD4+ or CD8+ T cells sorted from blood, taken in a trial of the OX40 agonist ivuxolimab. The chain joins TRBV19 to TRBJ2-1; 9 bases match TRBD2. CDR3 region: CASSLAAGGPNEQFF. DNA for the CDR3: TGTGCCAGTAGTCTGGCGGCGGGAGGGCCGAATGAGCAGTTCTTC.